A single sample gave rise to the 15 T cell receptor beta chains below, sequenced in a study of T cell responses to AZD1222 COVID-19 vaccine (dated by TCRdb to the early 2020s). The time point label for this specimen denotes: baseline before first vaccination. Libraries came from the immunoSEQ multiplex PCR assay. TCRdb took this table from immuneACCESS and kept in-frame rearrangements with V and J called. Such tables lack part of the clones; where checked against another copy, unresolved V genes explain under half of the gap, and the rest is unexplained. The sample table contains more than 150,000 clones; only one count was recorded for around 92% of them. The leading ten clones occupy 8.5% to 12% of the sample. This material consisted of peripheral blood, taken on day 0 of AZD1222 vaccination. The origin of the receptors is an adult in good health.

In this sample, this clone turned up once. The genes are TRBV10-3 and TRBJ1-3; no clear D gene. V was cut by 11 bases and J by 4 bases, with 12 bases left in between. This CDR3 has 12 residues. From germline, CDR1 is ENHRY and CDR2 SYGVKD. The CDR3 is CAAMTSGNTIYF. The DNA of the CDR3 is TGTGCCGCAATGACCTCCGGAAACACCATATATTTT.

This clone has only a few counts. The chain links TRBV6-4 to TRBJ2-1, with D perhaps matching TRBD2 (6 bases). Germline CDR1 MRHNA, CDR2 SNTAGT. The CDR3 extends over 13 amino acids. Trimming stripped 5 bases from V and 7 bases from J, with 12 bases between. CDR3 loop: CASSSQGGNEQFF. The CDR3 bases are TGTGCCAGCAGTTCCCAGGGAGGAAATGAGCAGTTCTTC.

The chain couples TRBV6-5 to TRBJ2-1; D remains unclear. Germline V gene lookup returns CDR1 MNHEY and CDR2 SVGAGI. The CDR3 totals 12 residues. Trimming removed 6 bases at V and 2 bases at J, with 5 bases between. The CDR3 is CASSSTYNEQFF. DNA of the CDR3: TGTGCCAGCAGCTCGACCTACAATGAGCAGTTCTTC.

This clone was seen once. V gene TRBV7-9 combines with J gene TRBJ1-1; 7 bases fit TRBD1. The germline V gene encodes CDR1 SEHNR and CDR2 FQNEAQ (reference sequence). CDR3 size: 14 residues. Germline trimming cut 6 bases from V and 6 bases from J; bases unmatched to any gene: 10. Here the CDR3 reads CASSETGLFSEAFF. The CDR3 DNA reads TGTGCCAGCAGTGAGACAGGGCTTTTCTCTGAAGCTTTCTTT.

Only one count was recorded for this clone. The rearrangement joins TRBV5-8 to TRBJ2-7, with D perhaps assigned TRBD1 or TRBD2 (5 bases each). This CDR3 is built from 12 residues. The ends were cut back, 4 bases at V and 5 bases at J, with 10 bases in the middle. Germline CDR1 SGHTS, CDR2 YDEGEE. The CDR3 region is CASSRRGHEQYF. The CDR3 region has the DNA TGTGCCAGCAGCCGACGGGGACACGAGCAGTACTTC.

The chain recombines TRBV9 with TRBJ2-5; 10 positions agree with TRBD1. Trimming at V came to 3 bases and at J to 5 bases, leaving 4 bases not matched to a gene. Germline lookup yields CDR1 SGDLS and CDR2 YYNGEE. There are 14 residues in the CDR3. This chain's CDR3 is CASSAGQGPETQYF. DNA for the CDR3: TGTGCCAGCAGCGCGGGACAGGGGCCGGAGACCCAGTACTTC.

The table lists this clone with a count of one. The chain carries TRBV7-2 and TRBJ1-1; perhaps TRBD1 as D (5 bases). V was clipped by 5 bases and J by 0 bases, with 7 bases between them. CDR3 length equals 13 residues. Germline CDR1 and CDR2: SGHTA and FQGNSA. CDR3 residues: CASSTRVNTEAFF. CDR3 sequence (DNA): TGTGCCAGCAGCACCAGGGTGAACACTGAAGCTTTCTTT.

Here the CDR3 DNA reads TGTGCCAGCAGCGAAACAGGGCAAGACACTGAAGCTTTCTTT. This codes for CASSETGQDTEAFF. This chain connects TRBV28 to TRBJ1-1; tentatively, D is TRBD1 (6 bases). The V and J ends lost 6 bases and 3 bases respectively, with 14 bases between them. The CDR3 length is 14 residues. Germline assignment: CDR1 MDHEN and CDR2 SYDVKM.

This clone was detected a few times. V usage is TRBV7-2 and J usage is TRBJ1-5; 8 nucleotides agree with TRBD1. Germline V CDR1 and CDR2: SGHTA, FQGNSA. This CDR3 contains 15 residues. Losses at the gene ends were 4 bases for V and 7 bases for J; bases not matched to a gene: 9. CDR3 bases: TGTGCCAGCAGCTCTTCAGGGGGCCCTAGGCAGCCCCAGCATTTT. It is translated as CASSSSGGPRQPQHF.

The chain couples TRBV3-1 (or the pseudogene TRBV3-2) to TRBJ2-1, with 9 bases aligning to TRBD2. The length of the CDR3 is 20 residues. The V gene's germline CDR1 is LGHDT and CDR2 YNNKEL (reference sequence). V shed 0 bases, J shed 3 bases, and the junction held 15 bases outside the gene matches. CDR3 DNA sequence: TGTGCCAGCAGCCAAGATGTACTTGCTTTGGGGACTAGCATCTACAATGAGCAGTTCTTC. Protein product: CASSQDVLALGTSIYNEQFF.

The chain uses TRBV27 and TRBJ1-5; D is possibly TRBD1 (5 bases). The CDR3 has 14 amino acids. Germline assignment: CDR1 MNHEY and CDR2 SMNVEV (reference sequence). Deletions cut 8 bases from V and 6 bases from J, with 17 bases between. For the CDR3, the DNA is TGTGCCAGCGGGACTCAGGGAGTAGGTCAGCCCCAGCATTTT. This sequence encodes CASGTQGVGQPQHF.

In its sample, this clone was seen once. This chain joins TRBV7-2 and TRBJ1-5, with a tentative D call TRBD1 (5 bases). The CDR3 has 14 residues. Trimming cost V 5 bases and J 6 bases, with 14 bases left between them. The germline V gene encodes CDR1 SGHTA and CDR2 FQGNSA. CDR3 sequence reads: CASSPGRASQPQHF. In DNA, the CDR3 is TGTGCCAGCAGCCCAGGGAGGGCTAGTCAGCCCCAGCATTTT.

This rearrangement joins TRBV2 to TRBJ1-2; no definite D call. The CDR3 contains 13 residues. Per the germline V gene, CDR1 is SNHLY and CDR2 is FYNNEI. The germline V and J ends were trimmed by 3 bases and 1 base, with 6 bases remaining between them. The CDR3 loop is CASSEINNYGYTF. For the CDR3, the DNA is TGTGCCAGCAGTGAGATTAATAACTATGGCTACACCTTC.

The chain links TRBV5-6 to TRBJ2-7; 9 bases align to TRBD1. This CDR3 is built from 14 residues. In germline, CDR1 is SGHDT, CDR2 YYEEEE. V lost 3 bases and J lost 1; bases outside the gene matches: 2. The CDR3 DNA sequence: TGTGCCAGCAGCTCGACAGGGGGATCCTACGAGCAGTACGTC. It encodes CASSSTGGSYEQYV.

The chain uses TRBV20-1 and TRBJ1-2; unclear D gene. V was shortened by 3 bases and J by 4 bases, with 9 bases between the two germline ends. The CDR3 spans 12 residues. Germline V lookup: CDR1 DFQATT, CDR2 SNEGSKA (reference sequence). The CDR3 DNA is TGCAGTGCTAGTGATGGGTTCTATGGCTACACCTTC. It yields the protein CSASDGFYGYTF.